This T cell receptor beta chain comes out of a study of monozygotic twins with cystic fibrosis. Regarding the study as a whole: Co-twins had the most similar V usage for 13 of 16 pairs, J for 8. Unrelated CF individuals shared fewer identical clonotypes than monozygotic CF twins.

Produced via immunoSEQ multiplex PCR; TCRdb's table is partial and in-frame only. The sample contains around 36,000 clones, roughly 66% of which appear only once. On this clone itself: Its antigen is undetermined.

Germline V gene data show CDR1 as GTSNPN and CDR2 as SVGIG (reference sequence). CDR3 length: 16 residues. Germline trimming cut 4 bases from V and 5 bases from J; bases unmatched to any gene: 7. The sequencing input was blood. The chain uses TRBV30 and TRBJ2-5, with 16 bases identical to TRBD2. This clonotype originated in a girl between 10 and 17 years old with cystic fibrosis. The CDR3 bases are TGTGCCTGGAACCACGGGACTAGCGGGAGGGGGGAGACCCAGTACTTC. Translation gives CAWNHGTSGRGETQYF.